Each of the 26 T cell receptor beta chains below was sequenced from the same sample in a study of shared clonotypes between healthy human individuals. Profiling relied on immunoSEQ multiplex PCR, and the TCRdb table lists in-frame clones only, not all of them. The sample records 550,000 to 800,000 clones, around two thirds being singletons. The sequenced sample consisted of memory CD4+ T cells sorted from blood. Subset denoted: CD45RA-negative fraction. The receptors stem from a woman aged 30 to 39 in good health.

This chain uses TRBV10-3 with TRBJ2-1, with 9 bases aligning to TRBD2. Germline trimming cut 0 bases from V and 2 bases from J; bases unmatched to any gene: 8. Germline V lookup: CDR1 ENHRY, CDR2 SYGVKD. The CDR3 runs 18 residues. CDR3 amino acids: CAISESFSGSWTYNEQFF. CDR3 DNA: TGTGCCATCAGTGAGTCTTTTAGCGGGAGTTGGACCTACAATGAGCAGTTCTTC.

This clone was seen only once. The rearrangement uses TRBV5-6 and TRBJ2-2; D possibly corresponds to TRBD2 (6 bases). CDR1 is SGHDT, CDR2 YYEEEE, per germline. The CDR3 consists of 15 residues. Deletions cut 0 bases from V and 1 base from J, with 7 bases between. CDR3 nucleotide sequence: TGTGCCAGCAGCTTGGACGGGAGGAACACCGGGGAGCTGTTTTTT. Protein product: CASSLDGRNTGELFF.

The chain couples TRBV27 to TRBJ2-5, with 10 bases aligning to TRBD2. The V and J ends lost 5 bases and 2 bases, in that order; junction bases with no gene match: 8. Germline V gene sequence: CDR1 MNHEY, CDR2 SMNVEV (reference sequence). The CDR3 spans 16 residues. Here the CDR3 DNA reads TGTGCCAGCAGTCGCCTAGCGGGAGTGTTACAAGAGACCCAGTACTTC. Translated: CASSRLAGVLQETQYF.

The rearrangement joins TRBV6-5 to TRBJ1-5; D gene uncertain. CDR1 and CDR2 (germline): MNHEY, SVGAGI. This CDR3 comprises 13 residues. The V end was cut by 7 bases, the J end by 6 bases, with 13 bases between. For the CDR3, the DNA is TGTGCCAGCATGCGGGTTCGCGGTCAGCCCCAGCATTTT. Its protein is CASMRVRGQPQHF.

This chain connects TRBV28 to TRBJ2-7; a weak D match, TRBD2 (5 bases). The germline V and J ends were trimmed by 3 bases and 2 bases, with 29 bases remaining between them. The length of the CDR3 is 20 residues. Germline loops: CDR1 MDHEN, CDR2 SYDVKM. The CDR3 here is CASSFGAGLLGFRRTYEQYF. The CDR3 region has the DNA TGTGCCAGCAGTTTCGGCGCCGGACTTTTAGGGTTCAGGAGGACCTACGAGCAGTACTTC. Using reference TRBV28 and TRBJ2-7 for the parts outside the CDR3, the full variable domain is DVKVTQSSRYLVKRTGEKVFLECVQDMDHENMFWYRQDPGLGLRLIYFSYDVKMKEKGDIPEGYSVSREKKERFSLILESASTNQTSMYLCASSFGAGLLGFRRTYEQYFGPGTRLTVT.

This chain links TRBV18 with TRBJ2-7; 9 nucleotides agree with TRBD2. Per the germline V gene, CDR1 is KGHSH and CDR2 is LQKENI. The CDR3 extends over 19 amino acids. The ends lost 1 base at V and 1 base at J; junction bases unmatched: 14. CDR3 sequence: CASSPQGGGDRAKSYEQYF. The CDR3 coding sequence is TGTGCCAGCTCACCACAAGGCGGGGGGGACCGGGCGAAATCCTACGAGCAGTACTTC.

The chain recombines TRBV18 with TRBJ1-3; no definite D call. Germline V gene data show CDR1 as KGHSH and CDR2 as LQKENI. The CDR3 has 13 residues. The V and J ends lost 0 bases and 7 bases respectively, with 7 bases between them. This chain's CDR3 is CASSPPVGNTIYF. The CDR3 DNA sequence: TGTGCCAGCTCACCACCCGTGGGGAACACCATATATTTT.

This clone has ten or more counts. The DNA of the CDR3 is TGCGCCAGCAGCCAGGCCCCGAGTAGCGGCTACGAGCAGTACTTC. Protein product: CASSQAPSSGYEQYF. The rearrangement links TRBV4-1 to TRBJ2-7; D is perhaps TRBD2 (6 bases). V was trimmed by 3 bases and J by 3 bases, leaving 15 bases between them. This CDR3 region has 15 residues. Germline assignment: CDR1 MGHRA and CDR2 YSYEKL.

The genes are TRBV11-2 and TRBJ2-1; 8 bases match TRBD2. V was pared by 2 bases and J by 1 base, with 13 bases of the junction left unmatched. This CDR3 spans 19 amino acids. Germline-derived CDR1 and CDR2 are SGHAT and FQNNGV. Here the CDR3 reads CASSLRTSQGERSYNEQFF. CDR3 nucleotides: TGTGCCAGCAGCTTAAGGACTAGCCAAGGGGAACGATCCTACAATGAGCAGTTCTTC.

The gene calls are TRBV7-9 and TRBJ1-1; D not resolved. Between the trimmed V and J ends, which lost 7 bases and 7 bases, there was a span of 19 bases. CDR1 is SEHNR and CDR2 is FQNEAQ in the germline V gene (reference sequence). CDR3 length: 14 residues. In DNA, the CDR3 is TGTGCCAGCACCCGCCGTGGGGATCCAGATGAAGCTTTCTTT. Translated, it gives CASTRRGDPDEAFF.

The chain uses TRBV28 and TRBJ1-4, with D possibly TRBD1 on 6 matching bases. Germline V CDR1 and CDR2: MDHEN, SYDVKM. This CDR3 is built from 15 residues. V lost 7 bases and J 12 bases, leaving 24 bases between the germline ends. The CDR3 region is CASKSWGRTEGELFF. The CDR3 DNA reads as TGTGCCAGCAAAAGTTGGGGCAGGACAGAGGGGGAACTGTTTTTT.

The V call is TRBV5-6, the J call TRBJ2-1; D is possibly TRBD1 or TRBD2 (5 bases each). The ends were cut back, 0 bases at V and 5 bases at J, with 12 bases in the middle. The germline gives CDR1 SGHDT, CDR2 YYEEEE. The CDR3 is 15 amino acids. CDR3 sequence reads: CASSLGVKGHNEQFF. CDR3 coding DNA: TGTGCCAGCAGCTTGGGGGTGAAGGGACACAATGAGCAGTTCTTC.

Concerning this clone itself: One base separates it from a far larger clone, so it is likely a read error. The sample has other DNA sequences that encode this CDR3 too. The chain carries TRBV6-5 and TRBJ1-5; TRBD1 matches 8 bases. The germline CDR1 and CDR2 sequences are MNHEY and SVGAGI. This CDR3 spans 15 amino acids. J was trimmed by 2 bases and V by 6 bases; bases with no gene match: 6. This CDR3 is CASSPRGRGNQPQHF. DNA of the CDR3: TGTGCCAGCAGCCCCAGGGGGCGAGGCAATCAGCCCCAGCATTTT.

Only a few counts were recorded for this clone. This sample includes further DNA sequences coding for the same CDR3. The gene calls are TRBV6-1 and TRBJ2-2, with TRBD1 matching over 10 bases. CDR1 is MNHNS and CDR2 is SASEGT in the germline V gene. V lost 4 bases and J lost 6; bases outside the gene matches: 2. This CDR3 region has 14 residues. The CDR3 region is CASSGQGASGELFF. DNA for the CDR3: TGTGCCAGCAGTGGACAGGGGGCTTCCGGGGAGCTGTTTTTT.

Written as DNA, the CDR3 is TGTGCCAGCAGCCTAATAGGACAGGGGAGCGAAAAACTGTTTTTT. Translation gives CASSLIGQGSEKLFF. This sequence joins TRBV5-4 and TRBJ1-4, with 9 positions matching TRBD1. V shed 4 bases, J shed 8 bases, and the junction held 9 bases outside the gene matches. This CDR3 spans 15 amino acids. CDR1 SGHNT and CDR2 YYREEE come from the germline V gene (reference sequence).

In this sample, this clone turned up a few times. The CDR3 bases are TGTGCCAGCAGCTTAGTAAGCGGCACCAACCAGGGTACGCAGTATTTT. Amino acid sequence: CASSLVSGTNQGTQYF. V gene TRBV7-8 combines with J gene TRBJ2-3; D may correspond to TRBD1 or TRBD2 (5 bases each). Germline V gene lookup returns CDR1 SGHVS and CDR2 FQNEAQ. The V end lost 1 base, the J end lost 8 bases, and 19 bases lay between the germline ends. CDR3 length equals 16 residues. Full variable domain (outside the CDR3, taken from reference TRBV7-8 and TRBJ2-3): GAGVSQSPRYKVAKRGQDVALRCDPISGHVSLFWYQQALGQGPEFLTYFQNEAQLDKSGLPSDRFFAERPEGSVSTLKIQRTQQEDSAVYLCASSLVSGTNQGTQYFGPGTRLTVL.

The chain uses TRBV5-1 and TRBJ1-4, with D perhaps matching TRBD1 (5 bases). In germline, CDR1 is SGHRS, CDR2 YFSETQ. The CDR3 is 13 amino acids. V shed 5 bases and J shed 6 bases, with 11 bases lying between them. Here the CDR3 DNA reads TGCGCCAGCAGGTTCCAGGGAGATGAAAAACTGTTTTTT. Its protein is CASRFQGDEKLFF. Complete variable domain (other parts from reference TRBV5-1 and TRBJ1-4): KAGVTQTPRYLIKTRGQQVTLSCSPISGHRSVSWYQQTPGQGLQFLFEYFSETQRNKGNFPGRFSGRQFSNSRSEMNVSTLELGDSALYLCASRFQGDEKLFFGSGTQLSVL.

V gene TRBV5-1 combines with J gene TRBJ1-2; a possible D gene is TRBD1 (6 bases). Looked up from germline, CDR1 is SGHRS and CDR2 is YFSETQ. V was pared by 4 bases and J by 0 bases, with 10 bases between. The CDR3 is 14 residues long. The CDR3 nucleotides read TGCGCCAGCAGCCCCGGACAGTCTAACTATGGCTACACCTTC. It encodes CASSPGQSNYGYTF.

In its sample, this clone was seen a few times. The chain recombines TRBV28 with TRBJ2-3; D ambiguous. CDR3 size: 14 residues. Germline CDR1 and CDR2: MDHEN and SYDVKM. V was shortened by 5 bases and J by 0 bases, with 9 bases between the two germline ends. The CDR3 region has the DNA TGTGCCAGCAGTCGGAGAGGCAGCACAGATACGCAGTATTTT. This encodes CASSRRGSTDTQYF.

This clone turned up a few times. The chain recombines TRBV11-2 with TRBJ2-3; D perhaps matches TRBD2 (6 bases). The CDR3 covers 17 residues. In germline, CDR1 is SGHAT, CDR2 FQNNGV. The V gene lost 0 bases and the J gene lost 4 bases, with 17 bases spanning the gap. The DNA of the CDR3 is TGTGCCAGCAGCTTAGATAACAGCGGGCTACCCCCAGATACGCAGTATTTT. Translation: CASSLDNSGLPPDTQYF. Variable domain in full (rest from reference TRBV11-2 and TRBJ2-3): EAGVAQSPRYKIIEKRQSVAFWCNPISGHATLYWYQQILGQGPKLLIQFQNNGVVDDSQLPKDRFSAERLKGVDSTLKIQPAKLEDSAVYLCASSLDNSGLPPDTQYFGPGTRLTVL.

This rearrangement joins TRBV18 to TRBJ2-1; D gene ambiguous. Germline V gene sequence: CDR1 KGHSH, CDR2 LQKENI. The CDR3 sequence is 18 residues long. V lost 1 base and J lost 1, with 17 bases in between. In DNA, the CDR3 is TGTGCCAGCTCACCACTGAATTTCGGAACAGATTCCTACAATGAGCAGTTCTTC. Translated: CASSPLNFGTDSYNEQFF.

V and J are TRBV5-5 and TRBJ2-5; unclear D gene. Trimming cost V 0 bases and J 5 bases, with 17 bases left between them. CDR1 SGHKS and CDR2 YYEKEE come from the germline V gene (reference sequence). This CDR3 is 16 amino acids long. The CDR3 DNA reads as TGTGCCAGCAGCTTGGGACTGAACCCCTCCCGGGAGACCCAGTACTTC. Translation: CASSLGLNPSRETQYF.

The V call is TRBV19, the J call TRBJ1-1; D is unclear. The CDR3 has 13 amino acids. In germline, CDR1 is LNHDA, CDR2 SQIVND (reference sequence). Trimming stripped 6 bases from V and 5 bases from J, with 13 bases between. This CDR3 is CASSPLAGTEAFF. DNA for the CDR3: TGTGCCAGTAGCCCTCTGGCGGGGACTGAAGCTTTCTTT.

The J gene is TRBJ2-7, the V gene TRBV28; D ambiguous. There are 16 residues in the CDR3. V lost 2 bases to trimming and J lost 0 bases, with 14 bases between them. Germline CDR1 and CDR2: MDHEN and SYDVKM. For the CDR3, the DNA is TGTGCCAGCAGTTTACCTGGTCAATGGGACTCCTACGAGCAGTACTTC. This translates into CASSLPGQWDSYEQYF.

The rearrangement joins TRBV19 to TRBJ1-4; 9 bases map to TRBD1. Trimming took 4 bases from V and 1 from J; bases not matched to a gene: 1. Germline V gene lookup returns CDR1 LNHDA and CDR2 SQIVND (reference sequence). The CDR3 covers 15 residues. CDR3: CASSTTGGTNEKLFF. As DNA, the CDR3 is TGTGCCAGTAGTACGACAGGGGGAACTAATGAAAAACTGTTTTTT.

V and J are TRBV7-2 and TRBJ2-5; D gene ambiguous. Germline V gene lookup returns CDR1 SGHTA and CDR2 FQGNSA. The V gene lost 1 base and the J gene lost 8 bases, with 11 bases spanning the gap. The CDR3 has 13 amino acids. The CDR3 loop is CASSLEATDTQYF. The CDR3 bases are TGTGCCAGCAGCTTAGAGGCCACAGATACCCAGTACTTC.